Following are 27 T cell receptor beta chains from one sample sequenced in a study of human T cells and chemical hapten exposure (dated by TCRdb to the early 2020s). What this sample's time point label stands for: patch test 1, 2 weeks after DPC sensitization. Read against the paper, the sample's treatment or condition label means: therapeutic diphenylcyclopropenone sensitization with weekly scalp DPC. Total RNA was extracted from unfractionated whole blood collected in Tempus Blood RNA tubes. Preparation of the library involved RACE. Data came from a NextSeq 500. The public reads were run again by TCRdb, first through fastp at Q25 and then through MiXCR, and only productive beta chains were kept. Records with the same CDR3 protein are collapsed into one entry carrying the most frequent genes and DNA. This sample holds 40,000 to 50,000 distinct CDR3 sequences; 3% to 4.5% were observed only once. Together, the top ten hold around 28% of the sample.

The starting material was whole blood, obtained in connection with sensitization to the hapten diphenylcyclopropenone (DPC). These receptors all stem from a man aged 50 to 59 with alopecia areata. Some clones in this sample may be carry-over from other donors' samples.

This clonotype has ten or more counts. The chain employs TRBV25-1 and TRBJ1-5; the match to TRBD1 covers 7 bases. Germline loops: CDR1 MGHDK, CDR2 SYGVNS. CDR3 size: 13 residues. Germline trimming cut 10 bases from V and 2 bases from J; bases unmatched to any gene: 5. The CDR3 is CATSQGGNQPQHF. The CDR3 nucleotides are TGTGCCACCTCCCAGGGGGGCAATCAGCCCCAGCATTTT.

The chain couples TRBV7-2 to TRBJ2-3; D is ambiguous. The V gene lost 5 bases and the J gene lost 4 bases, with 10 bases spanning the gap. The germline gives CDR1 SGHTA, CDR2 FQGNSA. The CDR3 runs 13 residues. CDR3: CASSLSEPDTQYF. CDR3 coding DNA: TGTGCCAGCAGCCTCTCGGAACCAGATACGCAGTATTTT.

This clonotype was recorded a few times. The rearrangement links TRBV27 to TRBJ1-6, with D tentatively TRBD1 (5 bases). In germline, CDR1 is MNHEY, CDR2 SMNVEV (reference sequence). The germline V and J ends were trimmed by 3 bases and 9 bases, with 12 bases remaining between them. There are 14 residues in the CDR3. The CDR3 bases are TGTGCCAGCAGTTTTTACGCCGGGGGTTCACCCCTCCACTTT. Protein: CASSFYAGGSPLHF.

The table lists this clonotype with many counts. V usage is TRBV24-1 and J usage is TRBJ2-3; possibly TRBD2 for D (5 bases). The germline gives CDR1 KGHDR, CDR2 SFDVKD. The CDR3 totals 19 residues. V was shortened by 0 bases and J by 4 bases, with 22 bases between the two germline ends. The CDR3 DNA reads TGTGCCACCAGTGATTTGGGACCGGGAAGAAAAAGTGGGGCAGATACGCAGTATTTT. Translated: CATSDLGPGRKSGADTQYF.

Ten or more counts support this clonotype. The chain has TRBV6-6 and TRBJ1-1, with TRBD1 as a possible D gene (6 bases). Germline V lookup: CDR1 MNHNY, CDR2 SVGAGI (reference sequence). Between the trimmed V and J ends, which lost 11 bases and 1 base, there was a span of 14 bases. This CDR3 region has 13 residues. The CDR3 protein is CACSPGQNTEAFF. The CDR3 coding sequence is TGTGCCTGCTCCCCGGGACAGAACACTGAAGCTTTCTTT.

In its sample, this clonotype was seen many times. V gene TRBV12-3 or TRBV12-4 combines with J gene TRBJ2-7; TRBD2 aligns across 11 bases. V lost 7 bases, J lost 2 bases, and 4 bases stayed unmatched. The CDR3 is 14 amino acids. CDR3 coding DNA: TGTGCCAGCACCTCGACTAGCGGGACCTACGAGCAGTACTTC. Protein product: CASTSTSGTYEQYF.

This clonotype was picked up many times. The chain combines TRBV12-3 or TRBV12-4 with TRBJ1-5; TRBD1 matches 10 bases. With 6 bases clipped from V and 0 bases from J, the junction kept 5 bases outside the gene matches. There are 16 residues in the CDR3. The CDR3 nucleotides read TGTGCCAGCAGCCTGGGACAGGGGTATAGCAATCAGCCCCAGCATTTT. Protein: CASSLGQGYSNQPQHF.

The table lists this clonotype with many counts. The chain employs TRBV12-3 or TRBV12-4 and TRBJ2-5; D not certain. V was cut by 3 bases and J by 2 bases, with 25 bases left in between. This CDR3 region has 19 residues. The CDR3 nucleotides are TGTGCCAGCAGTTTGATGCGAGTCTCTCAAAATGCCCTACAAGAGACCCAGTACTTC. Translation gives CASSLMRVSQNALQETQYF.

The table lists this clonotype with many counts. The CDR3 spells CASSAGQGDQPQHF. The CDR3 bases are TGCGCCAGCAGCGCTGGACAGGGAGATCAGCCCCAGCATTTT. V usage is TRBV5-1 and J usage is TRBJ1-5; 8 bases agree with TRBD1. This CDR3 contains 14 residues. Per germline, CDR1 SGHRS and CDR2 YFSETQ. J gave up 5 bases and V 4 bases, and 5 bases lay outside the gene matches.

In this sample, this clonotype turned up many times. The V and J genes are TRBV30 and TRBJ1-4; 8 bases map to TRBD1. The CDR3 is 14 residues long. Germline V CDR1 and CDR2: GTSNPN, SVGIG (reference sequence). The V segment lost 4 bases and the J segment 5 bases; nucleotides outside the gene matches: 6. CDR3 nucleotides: TGTGCCTGGACCCAGGGACAGGAGAATGAAAAACTGTTTTTT. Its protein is CAWTQGQENEKLFF. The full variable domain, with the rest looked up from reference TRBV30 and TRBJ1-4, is SQTIHQWPATLVQPVGSPLSLECTVEGTSNPNLYWYRQAAGRGLQLLFYSVGIGQISSEVPQNLSASRPQDRQFILSSKKLLLSDSGFYLCAWTQGQENEKLFFGSGTQLSVL.

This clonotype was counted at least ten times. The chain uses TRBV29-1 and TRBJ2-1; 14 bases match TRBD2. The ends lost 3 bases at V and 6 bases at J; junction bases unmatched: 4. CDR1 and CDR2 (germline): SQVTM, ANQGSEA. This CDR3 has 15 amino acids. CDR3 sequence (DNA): TGCAGCGTTGAGGGCGGACTAGCGGGGGGCAATGAGCAGTTCTTC. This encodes CSVEGGLAGGNEQFF.

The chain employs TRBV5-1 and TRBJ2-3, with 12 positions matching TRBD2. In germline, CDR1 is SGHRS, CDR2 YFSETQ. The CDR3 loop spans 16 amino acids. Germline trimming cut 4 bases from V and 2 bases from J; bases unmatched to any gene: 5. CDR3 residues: CASSQTSGSDTDTQYF. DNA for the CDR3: TGCGCCAGCAGCCAGACTAGCGGGAGTGACACAGATACGCAGTATTTT.

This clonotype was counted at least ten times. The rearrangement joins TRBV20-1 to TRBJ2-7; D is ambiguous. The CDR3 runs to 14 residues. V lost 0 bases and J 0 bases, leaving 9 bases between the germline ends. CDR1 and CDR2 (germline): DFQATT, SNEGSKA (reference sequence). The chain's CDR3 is CSARDFTSSYEQYF. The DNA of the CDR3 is TGCAGTGCTAGAGATTTTACCAGCTCCTACGAGCAGTACTTC.

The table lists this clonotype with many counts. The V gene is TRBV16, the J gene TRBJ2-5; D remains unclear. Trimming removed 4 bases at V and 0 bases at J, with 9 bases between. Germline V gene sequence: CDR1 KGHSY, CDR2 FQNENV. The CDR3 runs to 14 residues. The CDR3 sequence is CASSRQWYQETQYF. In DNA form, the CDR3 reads TGTGCCAGCAGCCGACAATGGTACCAAGAGACCCAGTACTTC. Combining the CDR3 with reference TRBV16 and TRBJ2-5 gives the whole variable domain GEEVAQTPKHLVRGEGQKAKLYCAPIKGHSYVFWYQQVLKNEFKFLISFQNENVFDETGMPKERFSAKCLPNSPCSLEIQATKLEDSAVYFCASSRQWYQETQYFGPGTRLLVL.

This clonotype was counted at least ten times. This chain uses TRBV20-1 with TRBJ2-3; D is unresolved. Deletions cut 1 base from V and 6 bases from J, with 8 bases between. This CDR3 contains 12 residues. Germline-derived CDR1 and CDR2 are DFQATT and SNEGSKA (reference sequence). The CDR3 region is CSARAHEDTQYF. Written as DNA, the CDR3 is TGCAGTGCTAGAGCCCACGAGGATACGCAGTATTTT.

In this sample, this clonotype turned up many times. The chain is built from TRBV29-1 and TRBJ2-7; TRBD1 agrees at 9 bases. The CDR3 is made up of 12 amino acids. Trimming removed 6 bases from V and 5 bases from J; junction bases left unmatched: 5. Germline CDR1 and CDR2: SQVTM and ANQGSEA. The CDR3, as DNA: TGCAGCGTCGGACAGGGGATCCACGAGCAGTACTTC. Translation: CSVGQGIHEQYF.

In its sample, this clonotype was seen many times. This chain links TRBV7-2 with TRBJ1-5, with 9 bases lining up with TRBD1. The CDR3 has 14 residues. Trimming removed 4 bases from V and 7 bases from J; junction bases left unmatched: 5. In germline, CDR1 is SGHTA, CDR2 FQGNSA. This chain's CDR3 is CASSWGQGSQPQHF. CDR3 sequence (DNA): TGTGCCAGCAGCTGGGGACAGGGCAGCCAGCCCCAGCATTTT.

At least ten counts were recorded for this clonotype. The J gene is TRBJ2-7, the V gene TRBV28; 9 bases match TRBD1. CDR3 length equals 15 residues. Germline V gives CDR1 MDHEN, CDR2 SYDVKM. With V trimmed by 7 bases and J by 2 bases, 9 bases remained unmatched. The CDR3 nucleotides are TGTGCCAGCATTCCGGGACAGGGTATAGCCTACGAGCAGTACTTC. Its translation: CASIPGQGIAYEQYF. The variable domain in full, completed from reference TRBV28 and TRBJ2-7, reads DVKVTQSSRYLVKRTGEKVFLECVQDMDHENMFWYRQDPGLGLRLIYFSYDVKMKEKGDIPEGYSVSREKKERFSLILESASTNQTSMYLCASIPGQGIAYEQYFGPGTRLTVT.

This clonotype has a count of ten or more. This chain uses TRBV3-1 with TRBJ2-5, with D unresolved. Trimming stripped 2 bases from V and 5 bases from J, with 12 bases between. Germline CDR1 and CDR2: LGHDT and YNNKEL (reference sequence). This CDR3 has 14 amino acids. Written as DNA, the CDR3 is TGTGCCAGCAGCCAAAGTACGAGGTTGGAGACCCAGTACTTC. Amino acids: CASSQSTRLETQYF.

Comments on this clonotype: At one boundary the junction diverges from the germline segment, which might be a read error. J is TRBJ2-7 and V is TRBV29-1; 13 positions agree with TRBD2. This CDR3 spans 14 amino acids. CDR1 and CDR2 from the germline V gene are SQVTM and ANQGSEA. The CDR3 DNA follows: TGCAGCGTTGGACTAGCGGGGGGCCCCTACGAGCTGCACTTC. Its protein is CSVGLAGGPYELHF.

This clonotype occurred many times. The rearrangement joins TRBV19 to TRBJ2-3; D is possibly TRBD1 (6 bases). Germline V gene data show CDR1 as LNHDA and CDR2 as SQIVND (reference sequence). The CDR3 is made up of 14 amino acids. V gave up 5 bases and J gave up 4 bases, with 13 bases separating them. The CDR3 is CASSLASGADTQYF. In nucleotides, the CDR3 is TGTGCCAGTAGTTTGGCTTCAGGGGCAGATACGCAGTATTTT. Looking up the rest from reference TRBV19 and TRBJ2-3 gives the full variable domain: DGGITQSPKYLFRKEGQNVTLSCEQNLNHDAMYWYRQDPGQGLRLIYYSQIVNDFQKGDIAEGYSVSREKKESFPLTVTSAQKNPTAFYLCASSLASGADTQYFGPGTRLTVL.

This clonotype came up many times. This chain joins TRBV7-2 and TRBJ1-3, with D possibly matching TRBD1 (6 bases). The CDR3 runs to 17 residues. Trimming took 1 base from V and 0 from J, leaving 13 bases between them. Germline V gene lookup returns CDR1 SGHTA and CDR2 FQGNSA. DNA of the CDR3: TGTGCCAGCAGCTTAGTGGGACTGGGGGCCTCTGGAAACACCATATATTTT. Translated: CASSLVGLGASGNTIYF. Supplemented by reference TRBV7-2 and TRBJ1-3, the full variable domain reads GAGVSQSPSNKVTEKGKDVELRCDPISGHTALYWYRQSLGQGLEFLIYFQGNSAPDKSGLPSDRFSAERTGGSVSTLTIQRTQQEDSAVYLCASSLVGLGASGNTIYFGEGSWLTVV.

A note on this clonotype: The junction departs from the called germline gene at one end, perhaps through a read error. The CDR3 region is CASSSQEGGYGHTF. For the CDR3, the DNA is TGTGCCAGCAGTTCCCAGGAGGGCGGCTATGGCCACACCTTC. The rearrangement joins TRBV12-3 or TRBV12-4 to TRBJ1-2; D is uncertain. The CDR3 contains 14 residues.

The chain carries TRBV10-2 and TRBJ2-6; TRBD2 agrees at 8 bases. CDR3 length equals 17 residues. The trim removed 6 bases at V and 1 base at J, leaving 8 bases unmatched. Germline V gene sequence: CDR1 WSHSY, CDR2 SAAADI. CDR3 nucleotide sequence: TGCGCCAGCAGCGACAGGAGACTAGCGTCTGGGGCCAACGTCCTGACTTTC. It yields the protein CASSDRRLASGANVLTF.

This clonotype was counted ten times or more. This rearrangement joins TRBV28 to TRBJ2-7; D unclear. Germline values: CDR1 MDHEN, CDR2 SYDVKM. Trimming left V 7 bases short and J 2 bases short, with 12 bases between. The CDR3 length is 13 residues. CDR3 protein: CASMRGVPYEQYF. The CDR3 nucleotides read TGTGCCAGCATGCGCGGCGTACCCTACGAGCAGTACTTC.

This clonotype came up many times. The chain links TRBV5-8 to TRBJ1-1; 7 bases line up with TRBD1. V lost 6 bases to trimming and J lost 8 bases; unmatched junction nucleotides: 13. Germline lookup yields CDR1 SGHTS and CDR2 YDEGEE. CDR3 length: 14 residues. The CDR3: CASTRYRGVGEAFF. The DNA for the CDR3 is TGTGCCAGCACCCGCTACAGGGGCGTGGGCGAAGCTTTCTTT.

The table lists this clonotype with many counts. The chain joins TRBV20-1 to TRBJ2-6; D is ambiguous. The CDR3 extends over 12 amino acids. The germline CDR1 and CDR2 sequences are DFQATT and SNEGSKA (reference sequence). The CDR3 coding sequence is TGCAGGGGTGGCTCTGGGGCCAACGTCCTGACTTTC. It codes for CRGGSGANVLTF.